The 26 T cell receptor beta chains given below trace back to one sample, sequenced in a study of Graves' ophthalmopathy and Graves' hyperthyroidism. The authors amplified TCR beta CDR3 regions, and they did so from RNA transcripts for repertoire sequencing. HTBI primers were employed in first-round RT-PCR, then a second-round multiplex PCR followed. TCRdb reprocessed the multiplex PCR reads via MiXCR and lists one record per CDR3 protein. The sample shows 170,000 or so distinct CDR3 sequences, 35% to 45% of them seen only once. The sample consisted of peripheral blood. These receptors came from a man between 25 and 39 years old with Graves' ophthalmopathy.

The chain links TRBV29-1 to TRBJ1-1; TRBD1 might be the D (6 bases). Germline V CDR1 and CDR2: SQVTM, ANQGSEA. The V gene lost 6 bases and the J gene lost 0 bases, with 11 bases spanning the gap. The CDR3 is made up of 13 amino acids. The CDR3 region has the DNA TGCAGCGTGACCGGACAGTTGAACACTGAAGCTTTCTTT. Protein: CSVTGQLNTEAFF.

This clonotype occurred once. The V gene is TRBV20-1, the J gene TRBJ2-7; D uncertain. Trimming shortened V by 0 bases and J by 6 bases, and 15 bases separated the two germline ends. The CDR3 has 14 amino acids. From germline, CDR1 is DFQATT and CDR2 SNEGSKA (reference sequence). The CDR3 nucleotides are TGCAGTGCTAGAGAGGGCCTCCTACTACGCGAGCAGTACTTC. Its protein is CSAREGLLLREQYF.

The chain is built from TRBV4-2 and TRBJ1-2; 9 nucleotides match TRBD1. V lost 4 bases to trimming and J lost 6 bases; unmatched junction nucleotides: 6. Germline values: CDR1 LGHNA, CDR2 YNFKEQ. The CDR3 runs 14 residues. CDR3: CASSPLRTGDGYTF. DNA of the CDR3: TGTGCCAGCAGCCCCCTAAGGACAGGGGATGGCTACACCTTC.

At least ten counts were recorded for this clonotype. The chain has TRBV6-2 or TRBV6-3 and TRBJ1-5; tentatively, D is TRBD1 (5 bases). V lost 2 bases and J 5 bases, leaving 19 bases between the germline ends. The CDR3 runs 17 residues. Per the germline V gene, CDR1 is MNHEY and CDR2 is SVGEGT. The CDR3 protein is CASSYLWGLDFDQPQHF. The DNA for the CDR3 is TGTGCCAGCAGTTACCTATGGGGGTTGGATTTTGATCAGCCCCAGCATTTT.

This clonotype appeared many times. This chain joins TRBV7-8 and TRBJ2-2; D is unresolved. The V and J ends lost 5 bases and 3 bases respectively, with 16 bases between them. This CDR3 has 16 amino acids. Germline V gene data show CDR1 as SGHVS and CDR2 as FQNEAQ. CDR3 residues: CASSRDWTEDTGELFF. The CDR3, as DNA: TGTGCCAGCAGCCGAGACTGGACCGAGGACACCGGGGAGCTGTTTTTT.

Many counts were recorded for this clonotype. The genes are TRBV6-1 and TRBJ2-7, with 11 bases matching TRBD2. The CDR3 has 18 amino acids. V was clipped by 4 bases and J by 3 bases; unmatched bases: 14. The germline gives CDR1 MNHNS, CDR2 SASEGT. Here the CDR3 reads CASSVLAGGYRRYYEQYF. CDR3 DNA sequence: TGTGCCAGCAGTGTGCTAGCGGGAGGCTACAGAAGATACTACGAGCAGTACTTC.

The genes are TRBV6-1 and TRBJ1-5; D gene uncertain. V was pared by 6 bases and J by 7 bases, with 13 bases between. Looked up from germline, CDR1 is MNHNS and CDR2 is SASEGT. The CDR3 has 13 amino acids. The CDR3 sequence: CASRVRPDQPQHF. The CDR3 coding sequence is TGTGCCAGCAGGGTGAGACCTGACCAGCCCCAGCATTTT.

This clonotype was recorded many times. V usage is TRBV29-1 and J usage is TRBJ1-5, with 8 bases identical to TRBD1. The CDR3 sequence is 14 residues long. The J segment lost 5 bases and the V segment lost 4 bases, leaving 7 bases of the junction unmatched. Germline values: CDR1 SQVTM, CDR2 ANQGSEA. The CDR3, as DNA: TGCAGCGTTGCAGCGACAGGGGTGGATCAGCCCCAGCATTTT. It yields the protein CSVAATGVDQPQHF.

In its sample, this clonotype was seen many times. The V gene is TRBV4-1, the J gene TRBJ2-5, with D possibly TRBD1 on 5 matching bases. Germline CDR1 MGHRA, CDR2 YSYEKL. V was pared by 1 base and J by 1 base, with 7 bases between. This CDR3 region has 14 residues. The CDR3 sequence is CASSQGQIQETQYF. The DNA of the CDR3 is TGCGCCAGCAGCCAAGGACAGATCCAAGAGACCCAGTACTTC.

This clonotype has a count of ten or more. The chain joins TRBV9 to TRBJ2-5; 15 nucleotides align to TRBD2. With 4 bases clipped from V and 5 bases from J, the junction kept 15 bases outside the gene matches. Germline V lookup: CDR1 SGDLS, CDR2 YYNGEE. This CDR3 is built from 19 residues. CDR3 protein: CASSSSGLAGGIRGETQYF. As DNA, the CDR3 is TGTGCCAGCAGCTCATCGGGACTAGCGGGAGGCATCCGGGGGGAGACCCAGTACTTC.

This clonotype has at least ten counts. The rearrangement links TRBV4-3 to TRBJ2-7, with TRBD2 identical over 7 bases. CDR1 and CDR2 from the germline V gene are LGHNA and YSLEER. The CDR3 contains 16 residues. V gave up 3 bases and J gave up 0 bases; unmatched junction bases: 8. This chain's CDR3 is CASSHASGEVSYEQYF. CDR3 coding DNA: TGCGCCAGCAGCCATGCAAGCGGGGAGGTCTCCTACGAGCAGTACTTC.

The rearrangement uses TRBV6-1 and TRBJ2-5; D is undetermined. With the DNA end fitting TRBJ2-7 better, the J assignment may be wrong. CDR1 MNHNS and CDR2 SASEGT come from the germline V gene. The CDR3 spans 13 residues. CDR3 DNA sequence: TGTGCCAGCAGCTGGAAAGGGACCTACGAGCAGTACTTC. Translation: CASSWKGTYEQYF.

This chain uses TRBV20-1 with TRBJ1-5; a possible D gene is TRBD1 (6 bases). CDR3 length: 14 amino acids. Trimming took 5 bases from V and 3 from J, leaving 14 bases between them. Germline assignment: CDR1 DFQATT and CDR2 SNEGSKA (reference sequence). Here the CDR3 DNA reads TGCAGTGCTGACGTTGGACAGAACAATCAGCCCCAGCATTTT. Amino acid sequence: CSADVGQNNQPQHF.

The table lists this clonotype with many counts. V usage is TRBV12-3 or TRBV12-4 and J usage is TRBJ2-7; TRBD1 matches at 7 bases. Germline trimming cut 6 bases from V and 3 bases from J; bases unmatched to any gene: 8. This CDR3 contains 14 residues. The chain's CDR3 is CASSPWDSYYEQYF. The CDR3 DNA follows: TGTGCCAGCAGCCCTTGGGACAGCTACTACGAGCAGTACTTC.

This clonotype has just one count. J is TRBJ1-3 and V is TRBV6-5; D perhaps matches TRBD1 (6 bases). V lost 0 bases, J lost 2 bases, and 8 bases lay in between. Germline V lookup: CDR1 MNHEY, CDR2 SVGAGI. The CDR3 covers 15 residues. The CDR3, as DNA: TGTGCCAGCAGTTACTCGAAGGGGGCTGGAAACACCATATATTTT. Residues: CASSYSKGAGNTIYF.

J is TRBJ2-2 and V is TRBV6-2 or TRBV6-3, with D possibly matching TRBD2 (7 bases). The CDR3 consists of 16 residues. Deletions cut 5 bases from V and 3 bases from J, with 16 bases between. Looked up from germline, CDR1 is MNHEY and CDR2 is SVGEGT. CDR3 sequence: CASSPGAGTYTGELFF. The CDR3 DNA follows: TGTGCCAGCAGTCCAGGAGCGGGGACATACACCGGGGAGCTGTTTTTT.

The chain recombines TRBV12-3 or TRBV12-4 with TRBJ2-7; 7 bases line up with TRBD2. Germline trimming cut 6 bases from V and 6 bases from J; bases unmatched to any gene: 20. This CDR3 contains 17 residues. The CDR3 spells CASRAHTPGGALGEQYF. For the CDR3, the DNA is TGTGCCAGCAGGGCCCATACCCCGGGGGGAGCTCTAGGCGAGCAGTACTTC.

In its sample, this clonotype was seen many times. The CDR3 reads CASSRASQGYSYEQYF. CDR3 DNA: TGTGCCAGCAGTCGGGCCTCCCAGGGGTACTCCTACGAGCAGTACTTC. The chain uses TRBV12-3 or TRBV12-4 and TRBJ2-7; weak D call: TRBD1 (6 bases). V shed 5 bases and J shed 0 bases, with 17 bases lying between them. The CDR3 covers 16 residues.

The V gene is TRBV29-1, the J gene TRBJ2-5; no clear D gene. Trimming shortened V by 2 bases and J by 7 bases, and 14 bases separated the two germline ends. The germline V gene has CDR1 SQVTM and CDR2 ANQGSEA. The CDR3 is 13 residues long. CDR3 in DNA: TGCAGCGTTGAAAGTAGGCCTATCGGGACCCAGTACTTC. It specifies CSVESRPIGTQYF.

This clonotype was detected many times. The CDR3 reads CASSAGPAYEQYF. DNA for the CDR3: TGTGCCAGTAGTGCGGGACCAGCCTACGAGCAGTACTTC. The V gene is TRBV19, the J gene TRBJ2-7; TRBD2 is a possible D gene (6 bases). This CDR3 comprises 13 residues. Between the trimmed V and J ends, which lost 5 bases and 2 bases, there was a span of 10 bases. Germline V lookup: CDR1 LNHDA, CDR2 SQIVND (reference sequence).

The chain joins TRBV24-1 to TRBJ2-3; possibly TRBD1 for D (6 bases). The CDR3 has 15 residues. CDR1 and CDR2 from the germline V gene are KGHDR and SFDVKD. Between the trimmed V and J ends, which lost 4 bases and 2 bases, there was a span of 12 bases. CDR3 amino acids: CATSDSDRFTDTQYF. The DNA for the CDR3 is TGTGCCACCAGTGACTCGGACAGATTCACAGATACGCAGTATTTT.

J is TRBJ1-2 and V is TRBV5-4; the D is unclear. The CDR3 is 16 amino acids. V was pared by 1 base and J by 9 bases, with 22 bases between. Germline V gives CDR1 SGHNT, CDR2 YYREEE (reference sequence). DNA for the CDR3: TGTGCCAGCAGCTTGTACTCCTTATGGGCAGGAGTAAGCTACACCTTC. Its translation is CASSLYSLWAGVSYTF.

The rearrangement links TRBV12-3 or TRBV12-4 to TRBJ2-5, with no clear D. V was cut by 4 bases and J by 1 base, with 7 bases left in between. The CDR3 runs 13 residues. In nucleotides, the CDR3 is TGTGCCAGCAGTTCCCGTCCCCAAGAGACCCAGTACTTC. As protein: CASSSRPQETQYF.

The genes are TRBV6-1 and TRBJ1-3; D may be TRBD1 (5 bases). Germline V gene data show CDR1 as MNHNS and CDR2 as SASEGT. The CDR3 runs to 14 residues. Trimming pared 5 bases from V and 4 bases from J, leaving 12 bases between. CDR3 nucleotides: TGTGCCAGCAGTAAGCAGGGTCCGGGAAACACCATATATTTT. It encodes CASSKQGPGNTIYF.

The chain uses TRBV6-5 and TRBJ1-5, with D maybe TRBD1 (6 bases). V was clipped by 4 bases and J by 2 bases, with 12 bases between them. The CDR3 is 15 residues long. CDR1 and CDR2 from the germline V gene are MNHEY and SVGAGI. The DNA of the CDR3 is TGTGCCAGCAGTTTAACAGGGATCGGCAATCAGCCCCAGCATTTT. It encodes CASSLTGIGNQPQHF.

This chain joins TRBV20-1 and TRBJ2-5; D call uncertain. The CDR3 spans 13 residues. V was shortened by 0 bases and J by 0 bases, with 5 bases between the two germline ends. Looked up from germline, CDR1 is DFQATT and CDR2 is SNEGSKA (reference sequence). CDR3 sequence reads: CSAREIYQETQYF. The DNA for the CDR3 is TGCAGTGCTAGAGAGATATACCAAGAGACCCAGTACTTC.